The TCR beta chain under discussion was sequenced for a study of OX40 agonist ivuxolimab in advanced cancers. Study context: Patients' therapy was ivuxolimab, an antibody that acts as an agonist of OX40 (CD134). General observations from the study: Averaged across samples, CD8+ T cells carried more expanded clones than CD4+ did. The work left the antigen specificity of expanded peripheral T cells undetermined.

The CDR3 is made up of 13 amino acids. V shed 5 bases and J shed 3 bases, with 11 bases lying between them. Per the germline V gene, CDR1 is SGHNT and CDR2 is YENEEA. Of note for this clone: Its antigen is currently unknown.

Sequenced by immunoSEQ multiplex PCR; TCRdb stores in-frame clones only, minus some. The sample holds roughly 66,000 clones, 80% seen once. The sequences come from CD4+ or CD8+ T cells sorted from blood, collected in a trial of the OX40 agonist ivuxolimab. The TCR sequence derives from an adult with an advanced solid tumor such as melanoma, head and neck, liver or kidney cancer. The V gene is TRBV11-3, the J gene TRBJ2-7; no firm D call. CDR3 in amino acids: CASSLGPSYEQYF. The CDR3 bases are TGTGCCAGCAGCCTCGGGCCTAGCTACGAGCAGTACTTC.